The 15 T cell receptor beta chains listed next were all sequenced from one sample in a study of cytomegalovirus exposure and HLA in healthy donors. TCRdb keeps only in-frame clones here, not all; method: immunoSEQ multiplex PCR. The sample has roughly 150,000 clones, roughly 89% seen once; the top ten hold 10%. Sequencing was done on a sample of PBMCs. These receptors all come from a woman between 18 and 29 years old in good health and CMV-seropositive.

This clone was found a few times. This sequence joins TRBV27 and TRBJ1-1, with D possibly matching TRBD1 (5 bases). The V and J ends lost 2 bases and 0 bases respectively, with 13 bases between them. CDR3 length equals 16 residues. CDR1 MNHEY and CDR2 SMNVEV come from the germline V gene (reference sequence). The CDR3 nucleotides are TGTGCCAGCAGTTTACTCTACTCGACAGTGAACACTGAAGCTTTCTTT. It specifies CASSLLYSTVNTEAFF.

This chain's CDR3 is CACARGVNYGYTF. In DNA, the CDR3 is TGTGCCTGCGCCCGGGGGGTGAACTATGGCTACACCTTC. J is TRBJ1-2 and V is TRBV30, with D possibly matching TRBD1 (5 bases). CDR3 size: 13 residues. Per the germline V gene, CDR1 is GTSNPN and CDR2 is SVGIG (reference sequence). V gave up 6 bases and J gave up 2 bases, with 13 bases separating them.

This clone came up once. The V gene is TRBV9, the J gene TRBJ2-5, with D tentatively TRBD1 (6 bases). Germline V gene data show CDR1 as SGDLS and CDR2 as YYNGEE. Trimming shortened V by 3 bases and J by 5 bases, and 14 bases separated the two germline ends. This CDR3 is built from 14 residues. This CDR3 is CASSAGQPGETQYF. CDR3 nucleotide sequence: TGTGCCAGCAGCGCAGGACAGCCGGGGGAGACCCAGTACTTC.

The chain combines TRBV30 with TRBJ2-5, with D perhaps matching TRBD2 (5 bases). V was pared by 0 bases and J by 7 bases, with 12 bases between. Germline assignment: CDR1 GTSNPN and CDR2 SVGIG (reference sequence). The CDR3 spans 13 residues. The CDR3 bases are TGTGCCTGGAGTGTTGCTAGCCCGGTGACCCAGTACTTC. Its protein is CAWSVASPVTQYF.

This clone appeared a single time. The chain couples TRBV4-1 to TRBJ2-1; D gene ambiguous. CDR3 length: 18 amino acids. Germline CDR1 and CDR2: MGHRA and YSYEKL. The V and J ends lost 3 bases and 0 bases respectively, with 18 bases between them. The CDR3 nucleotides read TGCGCCAGCAGCCAGCTCGCCGTGAAGTTGAGCTCCTACAATGAGCAGTTCTTC. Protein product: CASSQLAVKLSSYNEQFF.

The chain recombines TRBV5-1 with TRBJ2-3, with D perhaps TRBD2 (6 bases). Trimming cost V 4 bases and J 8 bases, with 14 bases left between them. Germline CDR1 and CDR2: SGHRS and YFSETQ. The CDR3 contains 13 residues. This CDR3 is CASSELGAGTQYF. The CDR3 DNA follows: TGCGCCAGCAGCGAGCTAGGAGCGGGTACGCAGTATTTT.

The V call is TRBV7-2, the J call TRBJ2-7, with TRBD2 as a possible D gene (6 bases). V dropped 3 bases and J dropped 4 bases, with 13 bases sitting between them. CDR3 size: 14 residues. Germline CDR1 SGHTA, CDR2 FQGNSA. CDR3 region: CASSFGGNRYEQYF. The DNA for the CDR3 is TGTGCCAGCAGCTTCGGCGGGAATCGATACGAGCAGTACTTC.

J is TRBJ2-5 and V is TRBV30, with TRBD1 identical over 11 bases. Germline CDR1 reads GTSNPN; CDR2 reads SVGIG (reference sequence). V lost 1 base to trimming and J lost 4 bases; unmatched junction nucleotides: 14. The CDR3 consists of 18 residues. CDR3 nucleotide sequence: TGTGCCTGGAGTGGGGGACAGGGGGGGTCTCGGGACCGAGAGACCCAGTACTTC. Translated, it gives CAWSGGQGGSRDRETQYF.

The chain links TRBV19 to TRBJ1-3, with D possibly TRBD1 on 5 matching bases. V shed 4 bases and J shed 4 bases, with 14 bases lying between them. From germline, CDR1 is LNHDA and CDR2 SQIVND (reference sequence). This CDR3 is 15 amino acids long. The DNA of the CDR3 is TGTGCCAGTAGTAGATCAGGGTTGGGAGGAAACACCATATATTTT. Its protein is CASSRSGLGGNTIYF.

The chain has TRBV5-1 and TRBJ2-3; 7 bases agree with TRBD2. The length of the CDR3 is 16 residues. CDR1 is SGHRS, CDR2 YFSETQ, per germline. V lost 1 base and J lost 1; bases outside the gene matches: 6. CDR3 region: CASSLSAGVGTDTQYF. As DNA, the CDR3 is TGCGCCAGCAGCTTGTCGGCGGGAGTGGGCACAGATACGCAGTATTTT. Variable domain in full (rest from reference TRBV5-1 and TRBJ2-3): KAGVTQTPRYLIKTRGQQVTLSCSPISGHRSVSWYQQTPGQGLQFLFEYFSETQRNKGNFPGRFSGRQFSNSRSEMNVSTLELGDSALYLCASSLSAGVGTDTQYFGPGTRLTVL.

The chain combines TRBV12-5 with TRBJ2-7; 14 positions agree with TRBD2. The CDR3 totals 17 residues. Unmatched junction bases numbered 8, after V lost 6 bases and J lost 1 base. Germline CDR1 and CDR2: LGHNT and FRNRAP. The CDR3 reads CASGRGLAGVKSYEQYF. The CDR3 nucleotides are TGTGCTAGTGGGAGGGGACTAGCGGGAGTTAAGTCCTACGAGCAGTACTTC.

CDR3 in DNA: TGTGCCAGCAGCAACCCGGGACAGGGGAAATCCTATGGCTACACCTTC. Translating it yields CASSNPGQGKSYGYTF. This chain links TRBV7-2 with TRBJ1-2; 10 nucleotides align to TRBD1. The CDR3 totals 16 residues. With 5 bases clipped from V and 4 bases from J, the junction kept 10 bases outside the gene matches. From germline, CDR1 is SGHTA and CDR2 FQGNSA.

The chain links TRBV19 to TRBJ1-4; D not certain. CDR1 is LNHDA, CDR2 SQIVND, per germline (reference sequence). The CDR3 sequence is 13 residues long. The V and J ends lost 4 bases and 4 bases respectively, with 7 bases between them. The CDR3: CASSREVNEKLFF. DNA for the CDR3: TGTGCCAGTAGTAGGGAGGTTAATGAAAAACTGTTTTTT.

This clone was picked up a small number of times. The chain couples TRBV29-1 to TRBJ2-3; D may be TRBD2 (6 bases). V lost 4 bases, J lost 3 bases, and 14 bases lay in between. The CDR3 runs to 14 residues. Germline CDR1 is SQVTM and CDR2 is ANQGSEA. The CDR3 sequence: CSVAAGTATDTQYF. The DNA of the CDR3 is TGCAGCGTTGCCGCCGGGACTGCGACAGATACGCAGTATTTT.

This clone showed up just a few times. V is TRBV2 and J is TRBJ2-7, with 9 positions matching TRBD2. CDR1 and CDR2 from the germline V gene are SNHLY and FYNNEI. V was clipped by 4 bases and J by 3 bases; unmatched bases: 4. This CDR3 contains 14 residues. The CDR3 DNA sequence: TGTGCCAGCAGTGTGGGACTAGCTCACTACGAGCAGTACTTC. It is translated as CASSVGLAHYEQYF.